What follows is one T cell receptor beta chain and its context. What it recognizes is unknown. These data come from a study of blood T cells in healthy people across ages. Study observations and caveats: The study lacked donor CMV status, which possibly confounded expanded clonotype changes. PBMCs left unsorted prevented a conclusive naive versus antigen-experienced comparison.

At least 6 micrograms of total RNA were extracted per sample. Primers used in a second PCR of roughly 6 to 11 cycles were a sample-barcoded 5' primer and a J-beta primer mix. From the 5' RACE reads, TCRdb called clonotypes with MiXCR, one entry per CDR3 protein. The sample lists 1.2 million to 1.5 million distinct CDR3 sequences, roughly 59% occurring once. V was clipped by 2 bases and J by 5 bases, with 12 bases between them. CDR1 and CDR2 from the germline V gene are MNHEY and SVGEGT. The CDR3 is 14 residues long. The rearrangement links TRBV6-2 or TRBV6-3 to TRBJ1-2, with D unclear. Sequenced input: blood. The TCR comes from a man younger than 30 in good health. In DNA form, the CDR3 reads TGTGCCAGCAGTTACGGTGACTCGGGGTATGGCTACACCTTC. Its protein is CASSYGDSGYGYTF.